Shown below are 10 T cell receptor beta chains from a single sample sequenced in a study of blood T cell repertoires in COVID-19. Profiled with immunoSEQ multiplex PCR; TCRdb holds only in-frame clones, not every one. The sample has approximately 280,000 clones, approximately 85% seen once. Sample: peripheral blood. These receptors were collected from a woman in her seventies with acute or convalescent COVID-19.

The chain joins TRBV12-3 or TRBV12-4 to TRBJ1-2, with 7 bases matching TRBD1. V lost 3 bases, J lost 6 bases, and 4 bases stayed unmatched. The CDR3 consists of 13 residues. The CDR3 loop is CASSLRGGNGYTF. The CDR3, as DNA: TGTGCCAGCAGTTTGAGAGGGGGCAATGGCTACACCTTC.

The chain links TRBV7-8 to TRBJ1-3, with a weak D call TRBD1 (6 bases). The germline V gene has CDR1 SGHVS and CDR2 FQNEAQ. V was cut by 5 bases and J by 2 bases, with 19 bases left in between. This CDR3 comprises 17 residues. CDR3 DNA sequence: TGTGCCAGCAGCCCCTTAGTAGGGGGGGCGGCTGGAAACACCATATATTTT. Its translation: CASSPLVGGAAGNTIYF.

This clone was counted once. The rearrangement links TRBV9 to TRBJ2-3; D is uncertain. The germline CDR1 and CDR2 sequences are SGDLS and YYNGEE. The CDR3 sequence is 14 residues long. Trimming shortened V by 0 bases and J by 5 bases, and 10 bases separated the two germline ends. In DNA, the CDR3 is TGTGCCAGCAGCGTAGTAACGAGAGGAGATACGCAGTATTTT. It is translated as CASSVVTRGDTQYF.

The rearrangement links TRBV29-1 to TRBJ1-5, with D perhaps matching TRBD1 (5 bases). This CDR3 is 13 amino acids long. V was trimmed by 7 bases and J by 3 bases, leaving 13 bases between them. Germline V gene lookup returns CDR1 SQVTM and CDR2 ANQGSEA. CDR3 amino acids: CSDDRQPNQPQHF. CDR3 sequence (DNA): TGCAGCGACGACCGACAGCCCAATCAGCCCCAGCATTTT.

The chain uses TRBV18 and TRBJ1-5; perhaps TRBD1 as D (5 bases). This CDR3 spans 14 amino acids. Germline V CDR1 and CDR2: KGHSH, LQKENI. V lost 3 bases, J lost 3 bases, and 9 bases lay in between. CDR3 nucleotides: TGTGCCAGCTCACCGGGACTCACCAATCAGCCCCAGCATTTT. Protein sequence: CASSPGLTNQPQHF.

The chain joins TRBV10-1 to TRBJ1-2, with TRBD1 as a possible D gene (5 bases). The length of the CDR3 is 13 residues. V lost 8 bases and J 4 bases, leaving 14 bases between the germline ends. Germline CDR1 and CDR2: WNHNN and SYGVQD (reference sequence). The CDR3 spells CASGGGRVYGYTF. The CDR3 nucleotides read TGCGCCAGCGGGGGGGGTCGGGTCTATGGCTACACCTTC.

A note on this clone: The sample contains more than one DNA sequence encoding this CDR3. The genes are TRBV5-1 and TRBJ1-1; no firm D call. V dropped 4 bases and J dropped 4 bases, with 8 bases sitting between them. CDR3 length: 12 residues. Germline values: CDR1 SGHRS, CDR2 YFSETQ. As DNA, the CDR3 is TGCGCCAGCAGCCTTCCGAGCACTGAAGCTTTCTTT. It translates to CASSLPSTEAFF.

This chain connects TRBV6-6 to TRBJ2-7; 7 bases match TRBD2. Per germline, CDR1 MNHNY and CDR2 SVGAGI (reference sequence). V lost 1 base, J lost 1 base, and 7 bases stayed unmatched. CDR3 length: 16 amino acids. The CDR3 spells CASSYWGSGSSYEQYF. DNA for the CDR3: TGTGCCAGCAGTTACTGGGGTAGCGGGTCGTCCTACGAGCAGTACTTC.

The rearrangement joins TRBV2 to TRBJ2-3; TRBD2 aligns across 10 bases. The CDR3 runs 15 residues. Germline V gene sequence: CDR1 SNHLY, CDR2 FYNNEI. V was clipped by 6 bases and J by 8 bases; unmatched bases: 11. CDR3 sequence reads: CASSPSGGVFSTQYF. The CDR3 DNA reads as TGTGCCAGCAGCCCGAGCGGGGGGGTCTTTTCTACGCAGTATTTT.

This sequence joins TRBV4-2 and TRBJ2-6, with unresolved D. The V end was cut by 0 bases, the J end by 2 bases, with 5 bases between. This CDR3 contains 15 residues. The germline CDR1 and CDR2 sequences are LGHNA and YNFKEQ. The CDR3 bases are TGTGCCAGCAGCCAAGACAAAACTGGGGCCAACGTCCTGACTTTC. This sequence encodes CASSQDKTGANVLTF.